The following is a T cell receptor beta chain sequence with its context. The CDR3 loop spans 17 amino acids. Per the germline V gene, CDR1 is LNHNV and CDR2 is YYDKDF (reference sequence). V lost 3 bases, J lost 6 bases, and 23 bases lay in between. TCRdb called the 5' RACE reads again in MiXCR, with one record for every CDR3 protein. The sample lists about 210,000 distinct CDR3 sequences, over 8% occurring once. This entry is derived from a study of identical twins. The clonotype was recovered from a woman younger than 35 in good health. The specimen sequenced was memory (CD45RO+) T cells sorted from blood. The chain employs TRBV15 and TRBJ1-2; perhaps TRBD1 as D (5 bases). CDR3 DNA sequence: TGTGCCACCAGCAGGACAGAAGGAGGGATACCTAGAGATGGCTACACCTTC. It codes for CATSRTEGGIPRDGYTF.